Listed below are T cell receptor beta chains from one sample, sequenced in a study of shared clonotypes between healthy human individuals. Here immunoSEQ multiplex PCR was the method, and the copy in TCRdb shows in-frame clones only, minus some. The sample shows around 2,000,000 clones, approximately 94% of them seen only once. Sequenced sample: naive CD8+ T cells sorted from blood. Receptors were obtained from a man aged 18 to 29 in good health. CDR3s include the opening cysteine and the closing phenylalanine or tryptophan. The order of the fields is clone size, D gene, V gene, J gene, CDR3 length, CDR3 protein, CDR3 DNA. The D gene is left open where the match is weak. Only part of the rows carry a size: once, few, many, or a class if the clone is expanded.

>.|.|TRBV28|TRBJ2-5|12
CASWLRSFGQYF
TGTGCCAGCTGGTTGAGGAGTTTTGGCCAGTACTTC
>.|TRBD1|TRBV5-4|TRBJ1-2|15
CASSDPGQFYRGYTF
TGTGCCAGCAGCGATCCGGGACAGTTTTATCGTGGCTACACCTTC
>.|.|TRBV19|TRBJ2-7|15
CASSIGRTWTYEQYF
TGTGCCAGTAGTATTGGCCGGACCTGGACCTACGAGCAGTACTTC
>.|TRBD1|TRBV9|TRBJ2-3|18
CASSPQGVAGGRADTQYF
TGTGCCAGCAGCCCTCAGGGGGTGGCCGGCGGGCGGGCAGATACGCAGTATTTT
>once|TRBD1|TRBV5-1|TRBJ2-2|16
CASSLVGTGNTGELFF
TGCGCCAGCAGCTTGGTGGGGACAGGGAACACCGGGGAGCTGTTTTTT
>.|.|TRBV30|TRBJ2-7|12
CAWSVTDYEQYF
TGTGCCTGGAGTGTAACAGACTACGAGCAGTACTTC
>.|.|TRBV7-3|TRBJ2-3|15
CASSQARVGTDTQYF
TGTGCCAGCAGCCAAGCGAGGGTTGGCACAGATACGCAGTATTTT
>.|TRBD1|TRBV4-2|TRBJ1-1|13
CASSLGQGTEAFF
TGTGCCAGCAGCCTCGGACAGGGTACTGAAGCTTTCTTT
>.|TRBD1|TRBV7-8|TRBJ1-3|15
CASSLGQGAGNTIYF
TGTGCCAGCAGCTTAGGACAGGGAGCTGGAAACACCATATATTTT
>.|.|TRBV28|TRBJ1-2|14
CASGQRGLYYGYTF
TGTGCCAGTGGACAAAGGGGACTCTACTATGGCTACACCTTC
>.|.|TRBV27|TRBJ2-3|17
CASSLSPGAYGTDTQYF
TGTGCCAGCAGTTTATCGCCGGGGGCTTATGGCACAGATACGCAGTATTTT
>.|TRBD2|TRBV11-2|TRBJ2-7|14
CASSSEASGIEQYF
TGTGCCAGCAGCTCGGAGGCTAGCGGGATAGAGCAGTACTTC
>.|TRBD1|TRBV27|TRBJ1-1|15
CASFTDRGLGTEAFF
TGTGCCAGCTTCACTGACAGGGGGCTGGGCACTGAAGCTTTCTTT
>once|.|TRBV19|TRBJ1-5|12
CASGDSNQPQHF
TGTGCCAGTGGCGATAGCAATCAGCCCCAGCATTTT
>.|.|TRBV27|TRBJ2-7|14
CASSLYGGTYEQYF
TGTGCCAGCAGTTTATACGGGGGAACCTACGAGCAGTACTTC
>once|.|TRBV5-4|TRBJ1-2|15
CASSFPMDTHYGYTF
TGTGCCAGCAGCTTCCCTATGGACACCCACTATGGCTACACCTTC
>.|.|TRBV9|TRBJ1-4|14
CASNLGGEDEKLFF
TGTGCCAGCAACTTGGGGGGAGAAGATGAAAAACTGTTTTTT
>.|TRBD2|TRBV10-2|TRBJ2-1|16
CASSGSAGLAKNEQFF
TGCGCCAGCAGTGGCTCCGCGGGACTAGCGAAGAATGAGCAGTTCTTC
>.|.|TRBV6-6|TRBJ1-5|14
CASSYLFSNQPQHF
TGTGCCAGCAGTTACCTTTTTAGCAATCAGCCCCAGCATTTT
>.|TRBD1|TRBV4-1|TRBJ1-1|15
CASSQPRQGSTEAFF
TGCGCCAGCAGCCAACCTCGACAGGGGTCGACTGAAGCTTTCTTT
>.|TRBD2|TRBV30|TRBJ2-1|17
CAWSVSVAGVPYNEQFF
TGTGCCTGGAGTGTTTCGGTAGCGGGAGTACCCTACAATGAGCAGTTCTTC
>.|TRBD2|TRBV29-1|TRBJ2-7|14
CSVEGLAGNYEQYF
TGCAGCGTTGAAGGGCTAGCGGGGAACTACGAGCAGTACTTC
>.|.|TRBV27|TRBJ1-1|15
CASSPRLGVSTEAFF
TGTGCCAGCAGTCCCCGTTTAGGGGTGAGCACTGAAGCTTTCTTT
>.|.|TRBV5-6|TRBJ2-7|15
CASSPMDSYSYEQYF
TGTGCCAGCAGCCCGATGGACAGCTACTCCTACGAGCAGTACTTC
>.|.|TRBV15|TRBJ2-1|19
CATSRDPVGRESSYNEQFF
TGTGCCACCAGCAGAGACCCTGTGGGCCGGGAGAGCTCCTACAATGAGCAGTTCTTC
>.|.|TRBV6-6|TRBJ2-5|14
CASSYVSPQETQYF
TGTGCCAGCAGTTACGTATCGCCCCAAGAGACCCAGTACTTC
>.|.|TRBV11-2|TRBJ2-2|11
CASRSTGELFF
TGTGCCAGCAGGTCCACCGGGGAGCTGTTTTTT
>few|.|TRBV9|TRBJ1-1|12
CASSVGETEAFF
TGTGCCAGCAGCGTAGGGGAGACTGAAGCTTTCTTT
>once|.|TRBV30|TRBJ2-3|13
CAWAGGPGDTQYF
TGTGCCTGGGCTGGGGGGCCGGGAGATACGCAGTATTTT
>.|TRBD1|TRBV27|TRBJ1-1|16
CASNPGTGGYNTEAFF
TGTGCCAGCAATCCCGGGACAGGGGGCTATAACACTGAAGCTTTCTTT
>.|.|TRBV6-5|TRBJ1-2|14
CASSFALTGNGYTF
TGTGCCAGCAGTTTCGCCCTAACAGGGAATGGCTACACCTTC
>.|.|TRBV4-1|TRBJ2-2|14
CASSQDETPGELFF
TGCGCCAGCAGCCAAGATGAAACGCCGGGGGAGCTGTTTTTT
>.|.|TRBV5-1|TRBJ2-2|15
CASSRIGGEDGELFF
TGCGCCAGCAGCCGTATCGGGGGAGAAGACGGGGAGCTGTTTTTT
>.|.|TRBV4-1|TRBJ2-5|14
CASSQVYAQETQYF
TGCGCCAGCAGCCAAGTATACGCTCAAGAGACCCAGTACTTC
>once|TRBD1|TRBV13|TRBJ1-1|14
CASSEGTGPTEAFF
TGTGCCAGCAGCGAAGGGACAGGGCCCACTGAAGCTTTCTTT
>.|TRBD1|TRBV2|TRBJ1-5|16
CASRATGSGVDQPQHF
TGTGCCAGCAGAGCGACAGGGTCCGGTGTGGATCAGCCCCAGCATTTT
>.|TRBD1|TRBV5-6|TRBJ2-7|12
CASSDDRVRQYF
TGTGCCAGCAGCGATGACAGGGTCAGGCAGTACTTC
>.|.|TRBV6-5|TRBJ2-7|14
CASSLGGESDEQYF
TGTGCCAGCAGTTTGGGAGGAGAGTCTGACGAGCAGTACTTC
>.|TRBD1|TRBV5-1|TRBJ2-7|16
CASSSAGTGLYYEQYF
TGCGCCAGCAGCTCCGCCGGGACAGGGCTTTACTACGAGCAGTACTTC
>.|.|TRBV28|TRBJ2-7|15
CASSLSAQGPYEQYF
TGTGCCAGCAGTTTATCTGCACAGGGACCATACGAGCAGTACTTC
>.|.|TRBV11-1|TRBJ2-2|17
CASSSFQGLPNTGELFF
TGTGCCAGCAGCTCCTTTCAGGGGCTACCGAACACCGGGGAGCTGTTTTTT
>.|.|TRBV9|TRBJ2-1|15
CASSLTGTNYNEQFF
TGTGCCAGCAGCCTAACCGGGACCAACTACAATGAGCAGTTCTTC
>once|.|TRBV10-2|TRBJ2-2|11
CASSATGELFF
TGCGCCAGCAGTGCTACCGGGGAGCTGTTTTTT
>once|.|TRBV11-2|TRBJ2-5|18
CASSLGTDGPSLQETQYF
TGTGCCAGCAGCTTAGGGACAGACGGACCCTCTCTCCAAGAGACCCAGTACTTC
>.|.|TRBV5-1|TRBJ2-7|13
CASSSVEDYEQYF
TGCGCCAGCAGCTCGGTGGAGGACTACGAGCAGTACTTC
>.|.|TRBV27|TRBJ2-1|16
CASSALTALGDNEQFF
TGTGCCAGCAGTGCGCTGACAGCGCTGGGGGACAATGAGCAGTTCTTC
>.|.|TRBV7-9|TRBJ2-7|14
CASRATGDPYEQYF
TGTGCCAGCAGGGCAACAGGCGACCCCTACGAGCAGTACTTC
>once|.|TRBV7-9|TRBJ2-1|14
CASSPPQEVNEQFF
TGTGCCAGCAGCCCCCCGCAGGAGGTCAATGAGCAGTTCTTC
>.|.|TRBV5-1|TRBJ2-3|15
CASSSRQGGTDTQYF
TGCGCCAGCAGCTCGAGACAGGGAGGGACAGATACGCAGTATTTT
>once|.|TRBV29-1|TRBJ2-5|15
CSVDLRDRGGETQYF
TGCAGCGTTGATCTCAGGGACAGAGGAGGGGAGACCCAGTACTTC
>.|.|TRBV5-4|TRBJ2-1|14
CASSLAGTAVEQFF
TGTGCCAGCAGCTTGGCGGGGACCGCCGTTGAGCAGTTCTTC
>.|.|TRBV2|TRBJ1-2|16
CASSVGLLITNYGYTF
TGTGCCAGCAGTGTGGGACTGCTAATCACTAACTATGGCTACACCTTC
>once|.|TRBV13|TRBJ2-3|15
CASSRRDTQADTQYF
TGTGCCAGCAGCCGCCGGGACACCCAGGCAGATACGCAGTATTTT
>.|.|TRBV5-8|TRBJ1-5|15
CASSLDGGSNQPQHF
TGTGCCAGCAGCTTGGATGGGGGTAGCAATCAGCCCCAGCATTTT
>.|TRBD2|TRBV7-9|TRBJ2-2|18
CASSDPLQSGGGPGELFF
TGTGCCAGCAGCGACCCACTCCAAAGCGGGGGGGGCCCCGGGGAGCTGTTTTTT
>.|.|TRBV4-1|TRBJ2-3|16
CASSLAGGLSTDTQYF
TGCGCCAGCAGCCTTGCAGGGGGACTAAGCACAGATACGCAGTATTTT
>.|.|TRBV11-2|TRBJ1-1|13
CASRPNLYTEAFF
TGTGCCAGCAGACCTAACTTGTACACTGAAGCTTTCTTT